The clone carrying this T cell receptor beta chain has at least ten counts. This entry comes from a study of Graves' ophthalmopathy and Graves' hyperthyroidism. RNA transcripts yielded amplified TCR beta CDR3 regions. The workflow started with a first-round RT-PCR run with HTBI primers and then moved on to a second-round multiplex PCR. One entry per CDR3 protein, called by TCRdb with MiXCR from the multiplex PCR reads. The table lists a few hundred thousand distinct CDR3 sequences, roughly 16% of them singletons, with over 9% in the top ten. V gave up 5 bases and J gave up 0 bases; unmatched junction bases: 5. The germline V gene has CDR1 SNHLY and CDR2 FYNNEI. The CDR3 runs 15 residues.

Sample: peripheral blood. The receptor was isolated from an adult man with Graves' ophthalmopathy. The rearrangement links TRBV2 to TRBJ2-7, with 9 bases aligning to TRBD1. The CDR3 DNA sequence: TGTGCCAGCAGTTCAGACAGGGGGAGCTCCTACGAGCAGTACTTC. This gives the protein CASSSDRGSSYEQYF.